These 29 T cell receptor beta chains share one sample of origin, sequenced in a study of spatial heterogeneity in lung cancer. Time point defined: blood at routine non-recurrence follow-up after resection. MiXCR was run by TCRdb on the 5' RACE reads, yielding one entry per CDR3 protein. In the table there are under 150,000 distinct CDR3 sequences, about a tenth of which are singletons. The sequences come from PBMCs, collected at follow-up. These receptors all stem from a female donor with early-stage non-small cell lung cancer.

This clonotype occurred many times. This chain connects TRBV7-8 to TRBJ1-4; 7 bases are a match to TRBD1. Germline-derived CDR1 and CDR2 are SGHVS and FQNEAQ. The CDR3 extends over 16 amino acids. J lost 5 bases, V lost 3 bases, and 9 bases had no gene match. CDR3 residues: CASSLTGRQGNEKLFF. The CDR3 nucleotides are TGTGCCAGCAGCTTGACAGGGCGGCAGGGGAATGAAAAACTGTTTTTT.

The genes are TRBV6-2 or TRBV6-3 and TRBJ2-7, with TRBD1 matching over 7 bases. The germline V gene has CDR1 MNHEY and CDR2 SVGEGT. CDR3 length: 12 amino acids. V was pared by 2 bases and J by 9 bases, with 4 bases of the junction left unmatched. The CDR3 region has the DNA TGTGCCAGCAGTTACAACAGGGGCGTGCAGTACTTC. It encodes CASSYNRGVQYF.

A few counts support this clonotype. V and J are TRBV28 and TRBJ2-1; D remains unclear. CDR3 size: 17 residues. CDR1 and CDR2 from the germline V gene are MDHEN and SYDVKM. The ends were cut back, 1 base at V and 0 bases at J, with 13 bases in the middle. The DNA of the CDR3 is TGTGCCAGCAGTTTATATGAGCGTCCGAGCTCCTACAATGAGCAGTTCTTC. It is translated as CASSLYERPSSYNEQFF.

This clonotype was observed at least ten times. The CDR3 nucleotides are TGCGCCAGCAGCTTGGTAGGACAGCAACTAGATACGCAGTATTTT. It specifies CASSLVGQQLDTQYF. The chain recombines TRBV5-1 with TRBJ2-3, with D possibly TRBD1 on 6 matching bases. V was shortened by 0 bases and J by 5 bases, with 13 bases between the two germline ends. CDR1 is SGHRS and CDR2 is YFSETQ in the germline V gene. The CDR3 length is 15 residues.

The chain joins TRBV6-2 or TRBV6-3 to TRBJ1-1; D call uncertain. V was cut by 2 bases and J by 6 bases, with 7 bases left in between. Looked up from germline, CDR1 is MNHEY and CDR2 is SVGEGT. This CDR3 contains 12 residues. CDR3 DNA: TGTGCCAGCAGTTACGGAGGGCCTGAAGCTTTCTTT. Translated, it gives CASSYGGPEAFF.

The rearrangement joins TRBV20-1 to TRBJ1-2, with 9 bases identical to TRBD1. The CDR3 is 14 amino acids. The germline V gene has CDR1 DFQATT and CDR2 SNEGSKA (reference sequence). Unmatched junction bases numbered 7, after V lost 4 bases and J lost 4 bases. The CDR3 reads CSAIRTGDRYGYTF. DNA for the CDR3: TGCAGTGCTATAAGGACAGGGGATCGCTATGGCTACACCTTC.

This clonotype was seen more than once but under ten times. V is TRBV12-3 or TRBV12-4 and J is TRBJ1-2, with D maybe TRBD1 (6 bases). The V end was cut by 5 bases, the J end by 1 base, with 11 bases between. The CDR3 has 14 residues. CDR3 nucleotides: TGTGCCAGCAGTCGACAAGGGGGTAACTATGGCTACACCTTC. Protein product: CASSRQGGNYGYTF.

The count of this clonotype is one. This chain links TRBV7-3 with TRBJ2-5; TRBD2 aligns across 11 bases. The ends lost 5 bases at V and 5 bases at J; junction bases unmatched: 7. CDR1 and CDR2 from the germline V gene are SGHTA and FQGTGA. CDR3 length: 15 amino acids. Here the CDR3 reads CASSQGLAGGETQYF. The DNA for the CDR3 is TGTGCCAGCAGCCAAGGACTAGCGGGCGGGGAGACCCAGTACTTC.

This clonotype has only a few counts. The chain is built from TRBV7-2 and TRBJ2-1; 8 nucleotides agree with TRBD1. The CDR3 runs to 15 residues. The V segment lost 2 bases and the J segment 7 bases; nucleotides outside the gene matches: 7. From germline, CDR1 is SGHTA and CDR2 FQGNSA. The CDR3 spells CASSLSPGGINEQFF. The DNA of the CDR3 is TGTGCCAGCAGCTTATCCCCAGGGGGCATAAATGAGCAGTTCTTC.

This clonotype was counted only a few times. The rearrangement joins TRBV5-1 to TRBJ1-5; D gene uncertain. Germline-derived CDR1 and CDR2 are SGHRS and YFSETQ. This CDR3 has 17 amino acids. The V end was cut by 0 bases, the J end by 2 bases, with 15 bases between. The CDR3 bases are TGCGCCAGCAGCTTGGACCCTGTAAGAGGTGGCAATCAGCCCCAGCATTTT. Amino acid sequence: CASSLDPVRGGNQPQHF.

This clonotype was recorded many times. The chain combines TRBV7-2 with TRBJ2-3; D not certain. Deletions cut 3 bases from V and 5 bases from J, with 9 bases between. Germline CDR1 SGHTA, CDR2 FQGNSA. The CDR3 is made up of 13 amino acids. This CDR3 reads CASSFTQIDTQYF. The CDR3 region has the DNA TGTGCCAGCAGCTTTACGCAAATAGATACGCAGTATTTT.

This chain joins TRBV19 and TRBJ1-2; TRBD1 is a possible D gene (6 bases). The CDR3 runs to 14 residues. Trimming removed 3 bases from V and 4 bases from J, with 12 bases in between. Germline V CDR1 and CDR2: LNHDA, SQIVND (reference sequence). In DNA, the CDR3 is TGTGCCAGTAGTATCGGGACACTGGGCTATGGCTACACCTTC. This encodes CASSIGTLGYGYTF.

The chain carries TRBV28 and TRBJ1-2; no clear D. CDR3 length: 13 residues. V gave up 5 bases and J gave up 4 bases, with 11 bases separating them. The germline gives CDR1 MDHEN, CDR2 SYDVKM. The CDR3 reads CASSQPQSYGYTF. The CDR3 bases are TGTGCCAGCAGTCAACCACAGAGCTATGGCTACACCTTC.

This clonotype showed up many times. Here the CDR3 reads CATSRDSTSDNKNIQYF. CDR3 nucleotide sequence: TGTGCCACCAGCAGAGATTCCACTAGCGACAACAAAAACATTCAGTACTTC. The chain joins TRBV15 to TRBJ2-4, with 7 bases identical to TRBD2. The germline V gene encodes CDR1 LNHNV and CDR2 YYDKDF (reference sequence). V shed 0 bases and J 3 bases; nucleotides not matched to a gene: 8. The CDR3 has 17 amino acids.

This clonotype was seen more than once but under ten times. The chain has TRBV5-1 and TRBJ2-7, with no clear D. CDR1 is SGHRS, CDR2 YFSETQ, per germline. The CDR3 extends over 14 amino acids. Trimming took 0 bases from V and 5 from J, leaving 12 bases between them. The CDR3 loop is CASSLGQSVDEQYF. Here the CDR3 DNA reads TGCGCCAGCAGCTTGGGTCAGTCAGTCGACGAGCAGTACTTC. Looking up the rest from reference TRBV5-1 and TRBJ2-7 gives the full variable domain: KAGVTQTPRYLIKTRGQQVTLSCSPISGHRSVSWYQQTPGQGLQFLFEYFSETQRNKGNFPGRFSGRQFSNSRSEMNVSTLELGDSALYLCASSLGQSVDEQYFGPGTRLTVT.

This chain joins TRBV18 and TRBJ2-3, with TRBD1 matching over 9 bases. J gave up 4 bases and V 0 bases, and 17 bases lay outside the gene matches. The germline V gene has CDR1 KGHSH and CDR2 LQKENI. The CDR3 sequence is 20 residues long. The CDR3 loop reads CASSPPASSSQGASPDTQYF. CDR3 DNA sequence: TGTGCCAGCTCACCACCTGCATCTTCTTCACAGGGGGCTAGCCCAGATACGCAGTATTTT.

The sample holds many counts of this clonotype. This chain links TRBV5-1 with TRBJ2-5; 14 bases fit TRBD2. CDR1 and CDR2 (germline): SGHRS, YFSETQ. This CDR3 contains 15 residues. V shed 4 bases, J shed 4 bases, and the junction held 3 bases outside the gene matches. The CDR3 nucleotides read TGCGCCAGCAGCCCGGGACTAGCGGGAGTAGAGACCCAGTACTTC. Its translation is CASSPGLAGVETQYF.

This clonotype was counted only a few times. In DNA, the CDR3 is TGTGCCAGCAGCTTAGTTAGCGGGACCAATCCTAGCACAGATACGCAGTATTTT. Residues: CASSLVSGTNPSTDTQYF. The V call is TRBV7-8, the J call TRBJ2-3, with 8 bases fitting TRBD2. CDR1 and CDR2 (germline): SGHVS, FQNEAQ. The CDR3 spans 18 residues. V was clipped by 1 base and J by 0 bases; unmatched bases: 9.

This clonotype was detected only a few times. This chain joins TRBV30 and TRBJ1-1; D call uncertain. V was shortened by 4 bases and J by 5 bases, with 8 bases between the two germline ends. Germline CDR1 reads GTSNPN; CDR2 reads SVGIG (reference sequence). The CDR3 sequence is 11 residues long. CDR3 DNA sequence: TGTGCCTGGATATCTCGAACTGAAGCTTTCTTT. Amino acids: CAWISRTEAFF.

In this sample, this clonotype turned up a few times. The chain employs TRBV6-2 or TRBV6-3 and TRBJ2-1; D is possibly TRBD1 (6 bases). Germline CDR1 is MNHEY and CDR2 is SVGEGT. With 6 bases removed from V and 1 base from J, the gap between germline ends came to 10 bases. The CDR3 is 14 residues long. CDR3 in DNA: TGTGCCAGCAGCCGTGGACAGTCCTACAATGAGCAGTTCTTC. Its translation: CASSRGQSYNEQFF.

This clonotype was seen at least ten times. The chain employs TRBV12-3 or TRBV12-4 and TRBJ2-1, with 7 bases fitting TRBD2. The J segment lost 6 bases and the V segment lost 3 bases, leaving 8 bases of the junction unmatched. The CDR3 has 15 amino acids. CDR3 loop: CASSFWRGRGNEQFF. CDR3 DNA: TGTGCCAGCAGTTTTTGGCGGGGGAGGGGCAATGAGCAGTTCTTC.

The chain carries TRBV27 and TRBJ2-3; TRBD1 might be the D (6 bases). The CDR3 extends over 13 amino acids. V was clipped by 7 bases and J by 2 bases, with 10 bases between them. Germline CDR1 reads MNHEY; CDR2 reads SMNVEV (reference sequence). The chain's CDR3 is CASTGTNTDTQYF. The CDR3 DNA reads as TGTGCCAGCACCGGGACAAACACAGATACGCAGTATTTT.

This clonotype came up many times. The chain links TRBV20-1 to TRBJ2-7; 8 bases are shared with TRBD2. Germline V gene sequence: CDR1 DFQATT, CDR2 SNEGSKA (reference sequence). The V gene end was trimmed by 5 bases and the J gene end by 3 bases; junction bases not matched to a gene: 9. The CDR3 is 14 amino acids. CDR3 sequence reads: CSASTSGRFYEQYF. The CDR3 DNA is TGCAGTGCTTCTACTAGCGGCAGGTTCTACGAGCAGTACTTC.

This clonotype turned up a few times. V and J are TRBV6-2 or TRBV6-3 and TRBJ2-1, with 7 bases matching TRBD2. Germline loops: CDR1 MNHEY, CDR2 SVGEGT. V shed 2 bases, J shed 3 bases, and the junction held 1 base outside the gene matches. There are 14 residues in the CDR3. The CDR3 DNA reads as TGTGCCAGCAGTTACGTAGCGGGCTACAATGAGCAGTTCTTC. This encodes CASSYVAGYNEQFF.

In its sample, this clonotype was seen a few times. This chain joins TRBV15 and TRBJ2-1, with TRBD2 matching over 11 bases. The germline CDR1 and CDR2 sequences are LNHNV and YYDKDF (reference sequence). J gave up 7 bases and V 0 bases, and 20 bases lay outside the gene matches. This CDR3 has 21 amino acids. CDR3 nucleotides: TGTGCCACCAGCAGAGAGGTGGGACAGAGATTACTAGCGGGAGATAGTAATGAGCAGTTCTTC. It is translated as CATSREVGQRLLAGDSNEQFF.

The chain couples TRBV29-1 to TRBJ1-2; a weak D match, TRBD1 (5 bases). Germline CDR1 SQVTM, CDR2 ANQGSEA. Deletions cut 3 bases from V and 7 bases from J, with 15 bases between. The CDR3 extends over 13 amino acids. CDR3 DNA sequence: TGCAGCGTTGAGGGGCTACTCAAGGGTGGCTACACCTTC. This sequence encodes CSVEGLLKGGYTF.

This clonotype was counted at least ten times. This rearrangement joins TRBV27 to TRBJ1-1; 8 nucleotides align to TRBD1. Germline assignment: CDR1 MNHEY and CDR2 SMNVEV (reference sequence). V gave up 3 bases and J gave up 7 bases; unmatched junction bases: 4. The CDR3 is 13 residues long. This chain's CDR3 is CASSFLQGGEAFF. In DNA form, the CDR3 reads TGTGCCAGCAGTTTTTTACAGGGGGGTGAAGCTTTCTTT.

The chain combines TRBV18 with TRBJ2-1; D not resolved. With 0 bases removed from V and 0 bases from J, the gap between germline ends came to 6 bases. Germline CDR1 and CDR2: KGHSH and LQKENI. The CDR3 covers 15 residues. CDR3 sequence (DNA): TGTGCCAGCTCACCACCGGGTTCCTCCTACAATGAGCAGTTCTTC. Translated, it gives CASSPPGSSYNEQFF.

This clonotype came up a few times. The genes are TRBV7-9 and TRBJ1-2; 7 nucleotides agree with TRBD1. Germline values: CDR1 SEHNR, CDR2 FQNEAQ (reference sequence). The CDR3 is 13 amino acids. Unmatched junction bases numbered 6, after V lost 3 bases and J lost 8 bases. The CDR3 reads CASSLGQSGGYTF. CDR3 coding DNA: TGTGCCAGCAGCTTGGGACAGTCAGGAGGCTACACCTTC.